The 30 T cell receptor beta chains presented below share a single source sample, sequenced in a study of metastatic and nonmetastatic thyroid tumors. No patient had received any treatment before thyroid surgery. MiXCR reprocessed the PCR reads for TCRdb. The sample lists 30,000 to 45,000 clones, 28% occurring once. Sequenced input: blood. The receptor set was obtained from a male donor with papillary thyroid cancer or a benign thyroid nodule (not recorded which). Some clones in this sample may be carry-over from other donors' samples.

The rearrangement uses TRBV20-1 and TRBJ1-1, with TRBD1 matching over 7 bases. The CDR3 contains 15 residues. CDR1 and CDR2 (germline): DFQATT, SNEGSKA (reference sequence). J was trimmed by 5 bases and V by 4 bases; bases with no gene match: 13. In nucleotides, the CDR3 is TGCAGTGCTACCCTGACAGGGCGCGGGGAAACTGAAGCTTTCTTT. Its translation is CSATLTGRGETEAFF.

This clone was seen once. The chain is built from TRBV5-1 and TRBJ2-7; 9 bases map to TRBD1. CDR3 length: 14 amino acids. Germline assignment: CDR1 SGHRS and CDR2 YFSETQ. Trimming cost V 2 bases and J 4 bases; bases outside gene matches: 4. The CDR3: CASSFGTGPYEQYF. The CDR3 DNA follows: TGCGCCAGCAGCTTCGGGACAGGGCCTTACGAGCAGTACTTC. Full variable domain (missing parts from reference TRBV5-1 and TRBJ2-7): KAGVTQTPRYLIKTRGQQVTLSCSPISGHRSVSWYQQTPGQGLQFLFEYFSETQRNKGNFPGRFSGRQFSNSRSEMNVSTLELGDSALYLCASSFGTGPYEQYFGPGTRLTVT.

The rearrangement joins TRBV3-1 to TRBJ1-1; D unresolved. Germline lookup yields CDR1 LGHDT and CDR2 YNNKEL (reference sequence). Trimming took 2 bases from V and 11 from J, leaving 15 bases between them. This CDR3 has 13 amino acids. The CDR3 DNA reads TGTGCCAGCAGCCAACTCGGCAGCCAAGGGGCTTTCTTT. Residues: CASSQLGSQGAFF.

The chain has TRBV4-3 and TRBJ1-1; D is unresolved. This CDR3 has 14 residues. Germline V gives CDR1 LGHNA, CDR2 YSLEER. V lost 6 bases and J 4 bases, leaving 15 bases between the germline ends. CDR3 DNA sequence: TGCGCCAGCAGTCGGACGGTGGATGCCACTGAAGCTTTCTTT. Protein product: CASSRTVDATEAFF.

This clone was observed at least ten times. This chain connects TRBV6-5 to TRBJ2-1, with 12 bases identical to TRBD2. Germline V gene lookup returns CDR1 MNHEY and CDR2 SVGAGI. Trimming removed 7 bases from V and 4 bases from J; junction bases left unmatched: 17. The CDR3 is made up of 19 amino acids. CDR3 sequence: CASTNNRASGRAAYNEQFF. The CDR3 DNA follows: TGTGCCAGCACCAATAATAGGGCTAGCGGGAGGGCCGCGTACAATGAGCAGTTCTTC.

The chain combines TRBV6-1 with TRBJ2-7; D uncertain. Germline CDR1 is MNHNS and CDR2 is SASEGT. V was shortened by 4 bases and J by 3 bases, with 7 bases between the two germline ends. This CDR3 has 12 residues. The CDR3 sequence: CASSGVIYEQYF. The CDR3 coding sequence is TGTGCCAGCAGTGGGGTCATCTACGAGCAGTACTTC.

Only a few counts were recorded for this clone. Here the CDR3 reads CASSYTRPDFTEAFF. The CDR3 DNA reads as TGTGCCAGCAGTTACACCCGTCCAGATTTTACTGAAGCTTTCTTT. The chain links TRBV6-2 or TRBV6-3 to TRBJ1-1, with D uncertain. The CDR3 length is 15 residues. The germline V and J ends were trimmed by 2 bases and 5 bases, with 15 bases remaining between them. CDR1 is MNHEY and CDR2 is SVGEGT in the germline V gene.

Points on this clone: Mismatch with germline at one junction end may stem from a read error. The genes are TRBV28 and TRBJ2-2; D possibly uses TRBD1 or TRBD2 (5 bases each). This CDR3 has 16 residues. Germline V gene data show CDR1 as MDHEN and CDR2 as SYDVKM. For the CDR3, the DNA is TGTGCCATCAAAACCGCCGGGACGGTGAACACCGGGCAGCTGTTTTTT. This codes for CAIKTAGTVNTGQLFF.

This clone showed up just a few times. The chain couples TRBV9 to TRBJ2-6; no clear D gene. V was shortened by 0 bases and J by 2 bases, with 6 bases between the two germline ends. The germline V gene has CDR1 SGDLS and CDR2 YYNGEE. The CDR3 has 15 amino acids. The CDR3 coding sequence is TGTGCCAGCAGCGTAGGAGATACTGGGGCCAACGTCCTGACTTTC. It codes for CASSVGDTGANVLTF. The full variable domain, its missing parts supplied by reference TRBV9 and TRBJ2-6, is DSGVTQTPKHLITATGQRVTLRCSPRSGDLSVYWYQQSLDQGLQFLIQYYNGEERAKGNILERFSAQQFPDLHSELNLSSLELGDSALYFCASSVGDTGANVLTFGAGSRLTVL.

This clone was detected a few times. The chain is built from TRBV6-1 and TRBJ2-1; 14 nucleotides agree with TRBD2. This CDR3 has 15 residues. V lost 4 bases, J lost 8 bases, and 4 bases stayed unmatched. Germline V gives CDR1 MNHNS, CDR2 SASEGT. CDR3: CASSGTSGGPDEQFF. CDR3 DNA: TGTGCCAGCAGTGGGACTAGCGGGGGGCCCGATGAGCAGTTCTTC.

In its sample, this clone was seen many times. This rearrangement joins TRBV11-2 to TRBJ1-2, with no clear D. This CDR3 is 13 amino acids long. V dropped 5 bases and J dropped 4 bases, with 11 bases sitting between them. Germline V gives CDR1 SGHAT, CDR2 FQNNGV. This chain's CDR3 is CASSPRPPYGYTF. DNA of the CDR3: TGTGCCAGCAGCCCGAGGCCCCCCTATGGCTACACCTTC. Using reference TRBV11-2 and TRBJ1-2 for the parts outside the CDR3, the full variable domain is EAGVAQSPRYKIIEKRQSVAFWCNPISGHATLYWYQQILGQGPKLLIQFQNNGVVDDSQLPKDRFSAERLKGVDSTLKIQPAKLEDSAVYLCASSPRPPYGYTFGSGTRLTVV.

This clone has only a few counts. This chain uses TRBV27 with TRBJ2-7, with D unclear. Between the trimmed V and J ends, which lost 2 bases and 0 bases, there was a span of 11 bases. The germline CDR1 and CDR2 sequences are MNHEY and SMNVEV (reference sequence). This CDR3 has 15 amino acids. CDR3: CASSLGSELSYEQYF. The CDR3 region has the DNA TGTGCCAGCAGTTTAGGCTCCGAGCTCTCCTACGAGCAGTACTTC.

This clone occurred many times. The chain has TRBV6-1 and TRBJ1-5, with 8 nucleotides matching TRBD1. Germline lookup yields CDR1 MNHNS and CDR2 SASEGT. This CDR3 has 15 residues. V was pared by 6 bases and J by 1 base, with 5 bases of the junction left unmatched. The CDR3, as DNA: TGTGCCAGCAGCCGGGGACAGGCCAGCAATCAGCCCCAGCATTTT. Amino acids: CASSRGQASNQPQHF.

The CDR3 bases are TGCAGTGCTAGAGATGGACTAGCGGGAGGGCCTCACAATGAGCAGTTCTTC. Protein sequence: CSARDGLAGGPHNEQFF. V gene TRBV20-1 combines with J gene TRBJ2-1, with TRBD2 matching over 15 bases. The V gene's germline CDR1 is DFQATT and CDR2 SNEGSKA (reference sequence). The V segment lost 0 bases and the J segment 5 bases; nucleotides outside the gene matches: 5. CDR3 length: 17 amino acids.

The rearrangement joins TRBV15 to TRBJ2-1, with a weak D call TRBD2 (5 bases). V was pared by 0 bases and J by 3 bases, with 15 bases between. Germline assignment: CDR1 LNHNV and CDR2 YYDKDF (reference sequence). The CDR3 totals 17 residues. The CDR3 region has the DNA TGTGCCACCAGCAGAGAGTTCCGGAGCAGCGGCTACAATGAGCAGTTCTTC. Encoded protein: CATSREFRSSGYNEQFF.

This clone has only a few counts. V usage is TRBV15 and J usage is TRBJ2-1, with 7 bases aligning to TRBD1. Germline-derived CDR1 and CDR2 are LNHNV and YYDKDF (reference sequence). Trimming cost V 0 bases and J 5 bases; bases outside gene matches: 7. The CDR3 contains 16 residues. This CDR3 is CATSREQGRGHNEQFF. DNA for the CDR3: TGTGCCACCAGCAGAGAACAGGGGAGAGGACACAATGAGCAGTTCTTC.

The table lists this clone with a few counts. The rearrangement joins TRBV27 to TRBJ2-5; TRBD2 matches at 14 bases. From germline, CDR1 is MNHEY and CDR2 SMNVEV (reference sequence). The CDR3 consists of 17 residues. V trimming: 2 bases; J trimming: 5 bases; junction bases outside the gene matches: 7. CDR3 residues: CASSLSSRLAGGETQYF. The DNA for the CDR3 is TGTGCCAGCAGTTTAAGCTCACGACTAGCGGGAGGGGAGACCCAGTACTTC.

This clone has a handful of counts. The chain links TRBV6-5 to TRBJ1-1; D is ambiguous. The germline V gene encodes CDR1 MNHEY and CDR2 SVGAGI. This CDR3 spans 12 amino acids. Trimming removed 3 bases at V and 4 bases at J, with 6 bases between. CDR3 DNA: TGTGCCAGCAGTTATCGTAGCACTGAAGCTTTCTTT. Amino acids: CASSYRSTEAFF.

V and J are TRBV4-2 and TRBJ2-1, with 9 bases lining up with TRBD2. With 0 bases clipped from V and 6 bases from J, the junction kept 15 bases outside the gene matches. The CDR3 covers 19 residues. CDR1 is LGHNA, CDR2 YNFKEQ, per germline. The CDR3 is CASSQDDSLAGGQGNEQFF. DNA of the CDR3: TGTGCCAGCAGCCAAGATGATTCGTTGGCGGGGGGGCAAGGCAATGAGCAGTTCTTC.

The rearrangement uses TRBV28 and TRBJ2-3, with D possibly being TRBD2 (6 bases). The V gene's germline CDR1 is MDHEN and CDR2 SYDVKM. The CDR3 is made up of 17 amino acids. V lost 10 bases and J 1 base, leaving 24 bases between the germline ends. CDR3: CATGEGGPESGTDTQYF. The CDR3 coding sequence is TGTGCCACTGGGGAAGGAGGGCCGGAGTCAGGCACAGATACGCAGTATTTT. Using reference TRBV28 and TRBJ2-3 for the parts outside the CDR3, the full variable domain is DVKVTQSSRYLVKRTGEKVFLECVQDMDHENMFWYRQDPGLGLRLIYFSYDVKMKEKGDIPEGYSVSREKKERFSLILESASTNQTSMYLCATGEGGPESGTDTQYFGPGTRLTVL.

This clone was observed once. The chain combines TRBV3-1 with TRBJ1-6, with 10 bases matching TRBD1. The CDR3 is 15 residues long. Germline-derived CDR1 and CDR2 are LGHDT and YNNKEL (reference sequence). V gave up 4 bases and J gave up 9 bases; unmatched junction bases: 6. DNA of the CDR3: TGTGCCAGCAGCCTCTGGGACAGGGGTAGTTCACCCCTCCACTTT. It specifies CASSLWDRGSSPLHF.

In this sample, this clone turned up many times. The chain recombines TRBV28 with TRBJ1-5; D may be TRBD1 (6 bases). Germline lookup yields CDR1 MDHEN and CDR2 SYDVKM. Between the trimmed V and J ends, which lost 6 bases and 5 bases, there was a span of 11 bases. The CDR3 totals 13 residues. The CDR3 nucleotides are TGTGCCAGCAGCGGGGGCGGATATCAGCCCCAGCATTTT. Translation: CASSGGGYQPQHF.

This clone was counted between two and nine times. The chain is built from TRBV20-1 and TRBJ2-7; D gene unclear. Trimming removed 5 bases from V and 2 bases from J, with 10 bases in between. The CDR3 is 12 amino acids. Germline assignment: CDR1 DFQATT and CDR2 SNEGSKA (reference sequence). CDR3 sequence: CSAGREAYEQYF. The CDR3 nucleotides read TGCAGTGCTGGGCGCGAGGCCTACGAGCAGTACTTC.

The gene calls are TRBV6-5 and TRBJ1-2; D uncertain. Looked up from germline, CDR1 is MNHEY and CDR2 is SVGAGI. V dropped 2 bases and J dropped 5 bases, with 12 bases sitting between them. The CDR3 extends over 14 amino acids. The DNA of the CDR3 is TGTGCCAGCAGTTACCGTACAGTGGGATATGGCTACACCTTC. Amino acids: CASSYRTVGYGYTF.

This clone has ten or more counts. The rearrangement links TRBV7-6 to TRBJ2-1; the D gene is possibly TRBD1 (6 bases). Germline V gene sequence: CDR1 SGHVS, CDR2 FNYEAQ. The ends were cut back, 5 bases at V and 6 bases at J, with 11 bases in the middle. This CDR3 region has 13 residues. CDR3 bases: TGTGCCAGCAGCGGCAGGGGAGTCAATGAGCAGTTCTTC. As protein: CASSGRGVNEQFF.

Turning to this clone: A read error may explain this, as a much larger clone is one base away. The chain joins TRBV5-4 to TRBJ1-2, with a possible D match to TRBD1 (5 bases). Trimming took 1 base from V and 8 from J, leaving 9 bases between them. This CDR3 comprises 12 residues. Germline V gene sequence: CDR1 SGHNT, CDR2 YYREEE (reference sequence). Written as DNA, the CDR3 is TGTGCCAGCAGCTTGACAAGGGGAGGCTACACCTTC. This encodes CASSLTRGGYTF.

V gene TRBV20-1 combines with J gene TRBJ1-1, with D perhaps matching TRBD1 (6 bases). Trimming cost V 6 bases and J 3 bases, with 17 bases left between them. The CDR3 is 14 residues long. CDR1 DFQATT and CDR2 SNEGSKA come from the germline V gene (reference sequence). The CDR3 nucleotides are TGCAGTGCATTTAGGGGGAATCTGTACACTGAAGCTTTCTTT. This translates into CSAFRGNLYTEAFF.

As regards this clone: Given a much more abundant clone one base away, this may be a read error. V usage is TRBV27 and J usage is TRBJ1-4; 7 positions match TRBD1. From germline, CDR1 is MNHEY and CDR2 SMNVEV (reference sequence). This CDR3 spans 15 amino acids. The CDR3: CANSDMGQTNEKLFF. CDR3 sequence (DNA): TGTGCCAACAGTGACATGGGACAGACTAATGAAAAACTGTTTTTT.

This clone was seen a handful of times. The chain links TRBV6-1 to TRBJ1-2, with D possibly being TRBD1 (6 bases). CDR1 and CDR2 (germline): MNHNS, SASEGT. Trimming took off 6 bases at V and 0 bases at J, with 14 bases between the two ends. The CDR3 spans 15 residues. CDR3 sequence: CASRHRDTANYGYTF. CDR3 nucleotide sequence: TGTGCCAGCAGGCACCGGGACACCGCTAACTATGGCTACACCTTC.

By its share, this clone is medium-sized. The chain has TRBV6-4 and TRBJ2-1; 9 bases match TRBD2. The V gene end was trimmed by 1 base and the J gene end by 8 bases; junction bases not matched to a gene: 6. The germline V gene has CDR1 MRHNA and CDR2 SNTAGT. There are 15 residues in the CDR3. CDR3 in amino acids: CASSDFAGGPDEQFF. In DNA, the CDR3 is TGTGCCAGCAGTGACTTTGCGGGAGGGCCTGATGAGCAGTTCTTC.